The entry that follows covers one T cell receptor (beta chain) sequence. Its antigen is not known. The CDR3 has 14 residues. The trim removed 6 bases at V and 3 bases at J, leaving 9 bases unmatched. CDR1 is SQVTM, CDR2 ANQGSEA, per germline. PCR involved 60 Vbeta and 13 Jbeta primers. The method was immunoSEQ multiplex PCR; TCRdb's version includes in-frame clones alone and lacks a portion of them. The sample lists over 50,000 clones, about 80% seen once, with approximately 1.5% in the top ten. The record originates from a study of cytomegalovirus exposure and HLA in healthy donors. Study-level background: Researchers found that roughly 81% of around 400 genotyped donors fell within the Caucasian-associated ancestry cluster.

Whole-study findings and limits: Common viral pathogens (according to a later analysis) appeared linked to several of the most significant clusters. TRBV6-2, TRBV6-3 and some other V segments were unresolvable in 87-base-pair reads.

The sequencing input was PBMCs. This TCR came from a man in his forties in good health and CMV-seronegative. The chain has TRBV29-1 and TRBJ1-1; 8 bases map to TRBD1. The DNA for the CDR3 is TGCAGCGTGGCCTCACAGGGGGTATACACTGAAGCTTTCTTT. This codes for CSVASQGVYTEAFF.